The 8 T cell receptor beta chains given below trace back to one sample, sequenced in a study of CD8 T cells in ankylosing spondylitis. Broader study findings: It appeared that ankylosing spondylitis blood was characterized by a TCR beta motif of several highly homologous variants.

These receptors have no identified antigens. TCRdb itself ran the 5' RACE reads through MiXCR, one entry per CDR3 protein. The table has about 420,000 distinct CDR3 sequences, 20% to 25% seen once. The sample comprised blood, either unsorted or a sorted T cell fraction (not recorded which). The receptors shown here come from a male donor with ankylosing spondylitis.

This clonotype turned up a few times. CDR3 in DNA: TGTGCCAGCCGTTTCTTTGCGGGAGTTCCAACCTTTCAGTACTTC. It is translated as CASRFFAGVPTFQYF. This sequence joins TRBV2 and TRBJ2-4; 7 positions match TRBD2. Germline values: CDR1 SNHLY, CDR2 FYNNEI. The CDR3 runs to 15 residues. V was pared by 8 bases and J by 11 bases, with 18 bases of the junction left unmatched. Filled out from reference TRBV2 and TRBJ2-4, the complete variable domain reads EPEVTQTPSHQVTQMGQEVILRCVPISNHLYFYWYRQILGQKVEFLVSFYNNEISEKSEIFDDQFSVERPDGSNFTLKIRSTKLEDSAMYFCASRFFAGVPTFQYFGAGTRLSVL.

The chain carries TRBV6-2 or TRBV6-3 and TRBJ2-2; TRBD2 matches 9 bases. CDR1 and CDR2 from the germline V gene are MNHEY and SVGEGT. The junction had 5 bases not matched to a gene; V was cut back by 2 bases and J by 7 bases. This CDR3 is 15 amino acids long. In DNA, the CDR3 is TGTGCCAGCAGTTACGTAGCGGGAGTAAGCGGGGAGCTGTTTTTT. It yields the protein CASSYVAGVSGELFF.

This chain links TRBV10-2 with TRBJ1-5; D gene ambiguous. Between the trimmed V and J ends, which lost 3 bases and 6 bases, there was a span of 24 bases. This CDR3 has 18 amino acids. From germline, CDR1 is WSHSY and CDR2 SAAADI. CDR3: CASSDPSRAGSEGQPQHF. CDR3 in DNA: TGCGCCAGCAGTGACCCCTCGCGTGCGGGGTCGGAGGGTCAGCCCCAGCATTTT.

The chain combines TRBV20-1 with TRBJ2-1; 14 nucleotides agree with TRBD2. Germline V CDR1 and CDR2: DFQATT, SNEGSKA (reference sequence). With V trimmed by 4 bases and J by 4 bases, 3 bases remained unmatched. The CDR3 has 15 residues. The CDR3 here is CSAMGTSGRYNEQFF. CDR3 bases: TGCAGTGCTATGGGGACTAGCGGGAGATACAATGAGCAGTTCTTC.

The chain recombines TRBV5-1 with TRBJ1-6; D gene ambiguous. The CDR3 extends over 12 amino acids. Trimming left V 3 bases short and J 9 bases short, with 7 bases between. Germline assignment: CDR1 SGHRS and CDR2 YFSETQ. CDR3 in DNA: TGCGCCAGCAGCTGGGAGGGTTCACCCCTCCACTTT. Translation gives CASSWEGSPLHF.

The rearrangement uses TRBV11-2 and TRBJ2-1; 10 bases are a match to TRBD2. V gave up 4 bases and J gave up 8 bases; unmatched junction bases: 14. The CDR3 contains 17 residues. From germline, CDR1 is SGHAT and CDR2 FQNNGV. CDR3 sequence reads: CASSYSSGRLYGYEQFF. The CDR3 DNA reads as TGTGCCAGCAGCTACAGTAGCGGGAGGTTGTACGGGTATGAGCAGTTCTTC.

This clonotype was recorded at least ten times. The chain has TRBV10-3 and TRBJ2-3; D is perhaps TRBD2 (5 bases). V gave up 7 bases and J gave up 4 bases, with 9 bases separating them. The germline V gene encodes CDR1 ENHRY and CDR2 SYGVKD. The CDR3 consists of 12 residues. CDR3 nucleotide sequence: TGTGCCATCATGGATAGCGCAGATACGCAGTATTTT. Translating it yields CAIMDSADTQYF.

In its sample, this clonotype was seen many times. The chain recombines TRBV5-1 with TRBJ1-1; D gene uncertain. The length of the CDR3 is 13 residues. V lost 6 bases and J lost 1, with 10 bases in between. Germline CDR1 reads SGHRS; CDR2 reads YFSETQ. The CDR3 DNA sequence: TGCGCCAGCAACGACCCTGGGAACACTGAAGCTTTCTTT. Its protein product is CASNDPGNTEAFF.